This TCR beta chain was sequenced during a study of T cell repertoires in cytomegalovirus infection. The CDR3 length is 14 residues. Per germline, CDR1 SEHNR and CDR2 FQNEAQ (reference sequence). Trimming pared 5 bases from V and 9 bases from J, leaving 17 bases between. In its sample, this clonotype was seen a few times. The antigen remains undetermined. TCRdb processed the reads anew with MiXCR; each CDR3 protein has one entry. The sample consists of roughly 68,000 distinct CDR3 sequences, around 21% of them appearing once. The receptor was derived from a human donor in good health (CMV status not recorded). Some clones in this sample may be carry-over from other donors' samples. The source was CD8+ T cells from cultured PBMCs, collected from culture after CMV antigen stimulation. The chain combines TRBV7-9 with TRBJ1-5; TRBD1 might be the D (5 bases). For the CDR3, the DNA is TGTGCCAGCAGCGGGACCCCCGGTAGTGGGCCCCAGCATTTT. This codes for CASSGTPGSGPQHF. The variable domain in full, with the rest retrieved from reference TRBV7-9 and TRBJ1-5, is DTGVSQNPRHKITKRGQNVTFRCDPISEHNRLYWYRQTLGQGPEFLTYFQNEAQLEKSRLLSDRFSAERPKGSFSTLEIQRTEQGDSAMYLCASSGTPGSGPQHFGDGTRLSIL.